This T cell receptor beta chain emerged from a study of early T cells in non-severe SARS-CoV-2 infection. Background on the study: Unpaired chains resulted from sequencing bulk RNA of unsorted whole blood. Findings and caveats of the study: Matching results from VDJdb favored anti-spike CD8 responses, leaving private and CD4 specificities undetected.

The sample holds a few counts of this clonotype. Its antigen is unidentified. J lost 2 bases, V lost 4 bases, and 10 bases had no gene match. The CDR3 consists of 15 residues. Germline loops: CDR1 SQVTM, CDR2 ANQGSEA. Unique molecular identifiers tagged individual cDNA molecules. Using its own MiXCR run on the 5' RACE reads, TCRdb lists one record per CDR3 protein. Here the sample spans about 52,000 distinct CDR3 sequences, about 8.2% being singletons. The sequence came from an adult who was a healthcare worker with PCR-confirmed SARS-CoV-2 infection or an uninfected control (not recorded which). The rearrangement uses TRBV29-1 and TRBJ2-7, with 8 bases matching TRBD2. Material: whole blood. DNA for the CDR3: TGCAGCGTTGTCCCCTCGGGGGGGGCTACCTACGAGCAGTACTTC. Protein product: CSVVPSGGATYEQYF.